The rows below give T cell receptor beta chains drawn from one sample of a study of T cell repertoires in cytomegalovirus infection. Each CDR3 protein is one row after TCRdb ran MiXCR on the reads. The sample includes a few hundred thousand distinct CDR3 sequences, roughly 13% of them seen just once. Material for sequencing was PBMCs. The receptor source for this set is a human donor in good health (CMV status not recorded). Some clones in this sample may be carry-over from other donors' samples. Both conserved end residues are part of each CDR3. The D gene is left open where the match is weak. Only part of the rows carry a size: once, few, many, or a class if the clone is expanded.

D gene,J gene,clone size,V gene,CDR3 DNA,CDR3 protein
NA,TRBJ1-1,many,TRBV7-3,TGTGCCAGCAGCCTCGACATGAACACTGAAGCTTTCTTT,CASSLDMNTEAFF
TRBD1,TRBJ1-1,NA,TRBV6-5,TGTGCCAGCATTAGACAGGGGGGGTCTGAAGCTTTCTTT,CASIRQGGSEAFF
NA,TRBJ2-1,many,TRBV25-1,TGTGCCAGCAGTGACTTCTCCTACAATGAGCAGTTCTTC,CASSDFSYNEQFF
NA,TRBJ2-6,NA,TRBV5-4,TGTGCCAGCAGCCCACAGATGATAGCGAGGGGGGCCAACGTCCTGACTTTC,CASSPQMIARGANVLTF
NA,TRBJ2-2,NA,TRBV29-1,TGCAGCGTTGAAGGGGCCGGAAATTACCGGGAGCTGTTTTTT,CSVEGAGNYRELFF
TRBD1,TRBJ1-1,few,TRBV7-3,TGTGCCAGCAGCTCAGCGACAGGGGAAGCTTTCTTT,CASSSATGEAFF
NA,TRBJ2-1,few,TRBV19,TGTGCCAGTAGTATTCCCGATGAGCAGTTCTTC,CASSIPDEQFF
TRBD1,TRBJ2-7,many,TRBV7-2,TGTGCCAGCAGCTTGACCGGGACAGGGGCATACGAGCAGTACTTC,CASSLTGTGAYEQYF
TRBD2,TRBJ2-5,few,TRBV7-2,TGTGCCAGCAGCTTTGGCCTAGCGGGAGTTTTAGAGACCCAGTACTTC,CASSFGLAGVLETQYF
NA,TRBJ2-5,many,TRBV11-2,TGTGCCAGCAGCTTCTCCCGGCGCGGGGGCCGACAAGAGACCCAGTACTTC,CASSFSRRGGRQETQYF
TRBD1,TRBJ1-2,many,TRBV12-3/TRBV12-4,TGTGCCAGCAGGGTGACAGGGAGGGCATATGGCTACACCTTC,CASRVTGRAYGYTF
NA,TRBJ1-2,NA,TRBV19,TGTGCCAGTACGCGGTCCCCTAACTATGGCTACACCTTC,CASTRSPNYGYTF
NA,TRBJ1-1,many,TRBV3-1,TGTGCCAGCAGCCTAAGACAGGAAGCTTTCTTT,CASSLRQEAFF
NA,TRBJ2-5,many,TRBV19,TGTGCCAGTAGTATGGCAGGGTCTGGAGAGACCCAGTACTTC,CASSMAGSGETQYF
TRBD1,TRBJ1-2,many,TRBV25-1,TGTGCCAGCAGTATAGGGACAGGGGGCAACTATGGCTACACCTTC,CASSIGTGGNYGYTF
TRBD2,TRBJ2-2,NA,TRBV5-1,TGCGCCAGCAGCTTACTAGCGGGAGGGAACACCGGGGAGCTGTTTTTT,CASSLLAGGNTGELFF
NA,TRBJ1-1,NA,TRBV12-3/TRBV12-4,TGTGCCAGCAGCCGGTGGGGCACTGAAGCTTTCTTT,CASSRWGTEAFF
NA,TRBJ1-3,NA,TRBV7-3,TGTGCCAGCATTAGGAGGAGGGCATATAGCTCTGGAAACACCATATATTTT,CASIRRRAYSSGNTIYF
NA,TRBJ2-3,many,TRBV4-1,TGCGCCAGCAGCCAAGAAGGGGGTTACACAGATACGCAGTATTTT,CASSQEGGYTDTQYF
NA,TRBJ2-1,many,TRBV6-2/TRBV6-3,TGTGCCAGCAGTTACTCCCAGGGGTACGAGCAGTTCTTC,CASSYSQGYEQFF
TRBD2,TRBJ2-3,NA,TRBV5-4,TGTGCCAGCAGCTTGGAAGCGGGAGCACTATCAGATACGCAGTATTTT,CASSLEAGALSDTQYF
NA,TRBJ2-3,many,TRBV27,TGTGCCAGCAGTTTAAATCGGGGGAACACAGATACGCAGTATTTT,CASSLNRGNTDTQYF
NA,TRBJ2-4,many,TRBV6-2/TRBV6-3,TGTGCCAGCAGTTCGACAGCGAGCTTAGCCAAAAACATTCAGTACTTC,CASSSTASLAKNIQYF
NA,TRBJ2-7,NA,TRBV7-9,TGTGCCAGCAGTCGAATGGCGCTTACCTACGAGCAGTACTTC,CASSRMALTYEQYF
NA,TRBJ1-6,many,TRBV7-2,TGTGCCAGCAGCGGGACATTGATGTATAATTCACCCCTCCACTTT,CASSGTLMYNSPLHF
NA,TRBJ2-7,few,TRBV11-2,TGTGCCAGCAGCTTAGTCTACCACGAGCAGTACTTC,CASSLVYHEQYF
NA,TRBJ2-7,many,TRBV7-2,TGTGCCAGCAGCCTAGTGGTCTCCTACGAGCAGTACTTC,CASSLVVSYEQYF
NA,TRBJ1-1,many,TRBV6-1,TGTGCCAGCAGTCTGACAGTGAGGACTGAAGCTTTCTTT,CASSLTVRTEAFF
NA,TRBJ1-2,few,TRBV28,TGTGCCAGCAGTTTAAACAACATCTATGGCTACACCTTC,CASSLNNIYGYTF
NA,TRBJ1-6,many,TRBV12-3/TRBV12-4,TGTGCCAGCAGTCGAGACGGCTATAATTCACCCCTCCACTTT,CASSRDGYNSPLHF
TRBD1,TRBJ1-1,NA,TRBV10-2,TGCGCCAGCAGTGAGTGGGACAGATGGGAGACTGAAGCTTTCTTT,CASSEWDRWETEAFF
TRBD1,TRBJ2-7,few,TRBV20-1,TGCAGTGCTCGCCCGACAGGGGGGGGCCTGCCATCCTACGAGCAGTACTTC,CSARPTGGGLPSYEQYF
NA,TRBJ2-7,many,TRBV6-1,TGTGCCAGCAGTCTCCGGGACGGATACGAGCAGTACTTC,CASSLRDGYEQYF
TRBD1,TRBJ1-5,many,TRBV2,TGTGCCAGCAGCTCGGACAGGGTCGAAAAGCCCCAGCATTTT,CASSSDRVEKPQHF
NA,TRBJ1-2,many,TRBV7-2,TGTGCCAGCAGCACATCGCGGGACCGCTATGGCTACACCTTC,CASSTSRDRYGYTF
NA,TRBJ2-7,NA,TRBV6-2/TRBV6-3,TGTGCCAGCAGTTACGCTGGGGGTCCTCCGCGGAACGAGCAGTACTTC,CASSYAGGPPRNEQYF
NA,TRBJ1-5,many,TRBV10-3,TGTGCCATCAGTGAGTCGACGGTTCAGCCCCAGCATTTT,CAISESTVQPQHF
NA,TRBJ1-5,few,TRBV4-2,TGTGCCAGCAGCCGGGGCCGTATGGGCAATCAGCCCCAGCATTTT,CASSRGRMGNQPQHF
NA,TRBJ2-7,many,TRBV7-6,TGTGCCAGCAGCTTTCTTCAAGGTTCCTACGAGCAGTACTTC,CASSFLQGSYEQYF
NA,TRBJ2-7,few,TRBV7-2,TGTGCCAGCAGTTGGAGCTCCTACGAGCAGTACTTC,CASSWSSYEQYF
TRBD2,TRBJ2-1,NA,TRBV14,TGTGCCAGCAGCCCCACCGGCTGGGGGGGAGGGGCCCATTACAATGAGCAGTTCTTC,CASSPTGWGGGAHYNEQFF
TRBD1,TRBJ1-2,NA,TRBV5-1,TGCGCCAGCAGCTTGGCCGTGACAGGGACTAATGGCTACACCTTC,CASSLAVTGTNGYTF
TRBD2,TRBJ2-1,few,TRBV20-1,TGCAGTGCTACCCTAGCGGGAGTCGACCGCGAGCAGTTCTTC,CSATLAGVDREQFF
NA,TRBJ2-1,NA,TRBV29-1,TGCAGCGTTGATGCAGCGACCACCGACAATGAGCAGTTCTTC,CSVDAATTDNEQFF
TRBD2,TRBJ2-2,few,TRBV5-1,TGCGCCAGCAGCACGGGACTAGCGGGCGGAACCGGGGAGCTGTTTTTT,CASSTGLAGGTGELFF
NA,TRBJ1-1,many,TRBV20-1,TGCAGTGCTAGTGGAATGGGACGGTCGAACACTGAAGCTTTCTTT,CSASGMGRSNTEAFF
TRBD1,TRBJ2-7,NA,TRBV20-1,TGCAGTGCTAGCTCTAGGACAGGGCAGTACGAGCAGTACTTC,CSASSRTGQYEQYF
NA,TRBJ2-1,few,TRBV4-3,TGCGCCAGCAGCCAAGAAACGGCGGGCTCCTACAATGAGCAGTTCTTC,CASSQETAGSYNEQFF